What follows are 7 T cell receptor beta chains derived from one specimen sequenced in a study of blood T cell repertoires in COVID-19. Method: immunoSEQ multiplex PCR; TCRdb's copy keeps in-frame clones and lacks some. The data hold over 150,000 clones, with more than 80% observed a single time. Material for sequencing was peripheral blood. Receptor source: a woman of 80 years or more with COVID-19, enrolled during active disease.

CDR3: CASQPPGQGVGQPQHF. CDR3 nucleotides: TGTGCCAGCCAACCCCCGGGACAGGGAGTAGGACAGCCCCAGCATTTT. This chain connects TRBV19 to TRBJ1-5, with 9 bases matching TRBD1. J gave up 7 bases and V 9 bases, and 16 bases lay outside the gene matches. Per the germline V gene, CDR1 is LNHDA and CDR2 is SQIVND (reference sequence). This CDR3 is built from 16 residues.

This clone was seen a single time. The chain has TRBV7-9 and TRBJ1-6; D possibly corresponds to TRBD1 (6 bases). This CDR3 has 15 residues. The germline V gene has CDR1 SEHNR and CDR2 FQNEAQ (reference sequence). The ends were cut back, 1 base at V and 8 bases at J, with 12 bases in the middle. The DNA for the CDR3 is TGTGCCAGCAGCTTAGACCAGGGGCGAGATTCACCCCTCCACTTT. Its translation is CASSLDQGRDSPLHF.

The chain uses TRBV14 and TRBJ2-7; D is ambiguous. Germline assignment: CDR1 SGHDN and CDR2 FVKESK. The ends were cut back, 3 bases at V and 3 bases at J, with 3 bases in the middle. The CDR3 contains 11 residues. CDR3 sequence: CASSHGYEQYF. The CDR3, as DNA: TGTGCCAGCAGCCACGGCTACGAGCAGTACTTC. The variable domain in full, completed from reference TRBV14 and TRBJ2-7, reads EAGVTQFPSHSVIEKGQTVTLRCDPISGHDNLYWYRRVMGKEIKFLLHFVKESKQDESGMPNNRFLAERTGGTYSTLKVQPAELEDSGVYFCASSHGYEQYFGPGTRLTVT.

CDR3 sequence (DNA): TGTGCCAGCAGCGTGACTAGCGGGAGAAGCACAGATACGCAGTATTTT. Translation: CASSVTSGRSTDTQYF. This chain links TRBV9 with TRBJ2-3; 12 nucleotides line up with TRBD2. CDR3 length: 16 amino acids. Germline values: CDR1 SGDLS, CDR2 YYNGEE. Trimming removed 2 bases from V and 0 bases from J; junction bases left unmatched: 1.

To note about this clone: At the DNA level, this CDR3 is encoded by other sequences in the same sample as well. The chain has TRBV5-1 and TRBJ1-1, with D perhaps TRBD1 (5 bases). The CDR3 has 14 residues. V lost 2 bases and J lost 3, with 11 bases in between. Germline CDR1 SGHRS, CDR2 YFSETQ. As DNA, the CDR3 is TGCGCCAGCAGCTTAGCGCGGGGGGACACTGAAGCTTTCTTT. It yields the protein CASSLARGDTEAFF.

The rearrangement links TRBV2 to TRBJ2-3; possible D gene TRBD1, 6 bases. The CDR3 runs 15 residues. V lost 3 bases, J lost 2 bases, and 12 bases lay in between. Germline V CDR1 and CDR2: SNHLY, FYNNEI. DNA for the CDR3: TGTGCCAGCAGTGAGTCAAGGACAGACACAGATACGCAGTATTTT. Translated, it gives CASSESRTDTDTQYF. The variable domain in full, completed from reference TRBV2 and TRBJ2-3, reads EPEVTQTPSHQVTQMGQEVILRCVPISNHLYFYWYRQILGQKVEFLVSFYNNEISEKSEIFDDQFSVERPDGSNFTLKIRSTKLEDSAMYFCASSESRTDTDTQYFGPGTRLTVL.

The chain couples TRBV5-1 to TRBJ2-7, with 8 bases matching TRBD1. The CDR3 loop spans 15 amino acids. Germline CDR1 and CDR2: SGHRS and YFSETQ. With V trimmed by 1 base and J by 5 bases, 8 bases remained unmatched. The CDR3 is CASSLNPDRADEQYF. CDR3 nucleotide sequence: TGCGCCAGCAGCTTGAATCCGGACAGGGCTGACGAGCAGTACTTC.